The source of this T cell receptor (beta chain) is a study of shared clonotypes between healthy human individuals. This clone appeared a single time. The same CDR3 is also encoded by other DNA sequences in this sample. CD45RO-negative cells were positively selected for CCR7, leaving out terminally differentiated effector memory CD45RA+ cells. Sequencing used immunoSEQ multiplex PCR; TCRdb keeps in-frame clones, though not all of them. The table includes roughly 850,000 clones, roughly 96% detected once. This CDR3 is 13 amino acids long. V lost 4 bases and J lost 2; bases outside the gene matches: 2. The V gene's germline CDR1 is MNHEY and CDR2 SMNVEV (reference sequence).

This rearrangement joins TRBV27 to TRBJ2-7; 7 positions match TRBD1. The source material was naive CD8+ T cells sorted from blood. The source is a man aged 30 to 45 in good health. The CDR3 protein is CASSYRGTYEQYF. The CDR3 coding sequence is TGTGCCAGCAGTTACAGGGGCACCTACGAGCAGTACTTC.